Following are 14 T cell receptor beta chains from one sample sequenced in a study of siplizumab effects on memory and regulatory T cells. Generated by immunoSEQ multiplex PCR, the TCRdb table keeps only in-frame clones and is missing some. The sample shows over 85,000 clones, more than 85% of them seen only once. Sequencing was done on a sample of CD8+ T cells sorted from blood. These receptors originate from a human donor in good health.

The CDR3: CASSRSSGRAHEQFF. The CDR3 DNA reads as TGTGCCAGCAGCAGATCTAGCGGGAGGGCCCATGAGCAGTTCTTC. This chain uses TRBV7-9 with TRBJ2-1; 12 bases are a match to TRBD2. The length of the CDR3 is 15 residues. Germline CDR1 SEHNR, CDR2 FQNEAQ (reference sequence). V lost 5 bases and J lost 8; bases outside the gene matches: 7.

This clone was seen once. The chain joins TRBV5-6 to TRBJ1-2, with 8 bases identical to TRBD1. The germline gives CDR1 SGHDT, CDR2 YYEEEE. The CDR3 is 12 residues long. V shed 4 bases and J 6 bases; nucleotides not matched to a gene: 2. The CDR3 region has the DNA TGTGCCAGCAGCCGGACAGGGCATGGCTACACCTTC. Its protein product is CASSRTGHGYTF. The full variable domain, in which reference TRBV5-6 and TRBJ1-2 provide the parts outside the CDR3, is DAGVTQSPTHLIKTRGQQVTLRCSPKSGHDTVSWYQQALGQGPQFIFQYYEEEERQRGNFPDRFSGHQFPNYSSELNVNALLLGDSALYLCASSRTGHGYTFGSGTRLTVV.

The chain links TRBV30 to TRBJ1-3; weak D call: TRBD1 (6 bases). With 4 bases removed from V and 2 bases from J, the gap between germline ends came to 18 bases. The CDR3 extends over 16 amino acids. Germline-derived CDR1 and CDR2 are GTSNPN and SVGIG (reference sequence). This CDR3 is CAWTDGGRDPGNTIYF. The CDR3 DNA is TGTGCCTGGACCGATGGGGGCAGGGATCCTGGAAACACCATATATTTT.

CDR3 nucleotides: TGCAGCGTTGAAGATACAGGAACCTACGAGCAGTACTTC. It is translated as CSVEDTGTYEQYF. This chain connects TRBV29-1 to TRBJ2-7; weak D call: TRBD1 (5 bases). This CDR3 is 13 amino acids long. V dropped 0 bases and J dropped 2 bases, with 8 bases sitting between them. Germline loops: CDR1 SQVTM, CDR2 ANQGSEA.

V and J are TRBV7-9 and TRBJ1-1; TRBD1 might be the D (6 bases). There are 16 residues in the CDR3. Between the trimmed V and J ends, which lost 1 base and 0 bases, there was a span of 12 bases. The germline V gene encodes CDR1 SEHNR and CDR2 FQNEAQ (reference sequence). The CDR3 loop is CASSLEAGAVNTEAFF. CDR3 DNA: TGTGCCAGCAGCTTAGAGGCGGGGGCGGTGAACACTGAAGCTTTCTTT.

The rearrangement uses TRBV10-2 and TRBJ1-2, with D perhaps TRBD1 (6 bases). Per germline, CDR1 WSHSY and CDR2 SAAADI. CDR3 size: 15 residues. V was cut by 4 bases and J by 0 bases, with 12 bases left in between. In nucleotides, the CDR3 is TGCGCCAGCAGTGTTGAGGACAGCCCTAACTATGGCTACACCTTC. This sequence encodes CASSVEDSPNYGYTF.

J is TRBJ1-2 and V is TRBV14; D uncertain. The germline CDR1 and CDR2 sequences are SGHDN and FVKESK. V shed 1 base and J shed 6 bases, with 9 bases lying between them. This CDR3 has 13 amino acids. CDR3 amino acids: CASSQGRVDGYTF. The CDR3 DNA follows: TGTGCCAGCAGCCAAGGAAGGGTGGATGGCTACACCTTC.

This sequence joins TRBV9 and TRBJ1-1; a possible D gene is TRBD1 (5 bases). The CDR3 is made up of 14 amino acids. The germline V gene encodes CDR1 SGDLS and CDR2 YYNGEE. The V end lost 4 bases, the J end lost 4 bases, and 14 bases lay between the germline ends. This CDR3 reads CASSYAGRGTEAFF. DNA for the CDR3: TGTGCCAGCAGCTACGCAGGGAGGGGCACTGAAGCTTTCTTT.

The chain combines TRBV7-9 with TRBJ2-1; perhaps TRBD1 as D (6 bases). V lost 5 bases to trimming and J lost 5 bases, with 13 bases between them. This CDR3 has 14 amino acids. CDR1 SEHNR and CDR2 FQNEAQ come from the germline V gene (reference sequence). The DNA for the CDR3 is TGTGCCAGCAGCACAGTGACAGGCAACAATGAGCAGTTCTTC. It yields the protein CASSTVTGNNEQFF.

V gene TRBV27 combines with J gene TRBJ2-1; D possibly corresponds to TRBD2 (7 bases). From germline, CDR1 is MNHEY and CDR2 SMNVEV (reference sequence). This CDR3 region has 16 residues. V dropped 5 bases and J dropped 0 bases, with 14 bases sitting between them. Here the CDR3 reads CASSVGGLPSYNEQFF. The DNA of the CDR3 is TGTGCCAGCAGTGTAGGGGGACTACCCTCCTACAATGAGCAGTTCTTC.

CDR3 loop: CASSRDRGETDTQYF. As DNA, the CDR3 is TGTGCCAGCAGCCGGGACAGGGGAGAAACAGATACGCAGTATTTT. The V call is TRBV7-3, the J call TRBJ2-3; 10 bases are a match to TRBD1. The CDR3 is made up of 15 amino acids. Germline values: CDR1 SGHTA, CDR2 FQGTGA. V dropped 5 bases and J dropped 3; count of bases not matched to a gene: 5.

The chain recombines TRBV5-1 with TRBJ1-1, with D tentatively TRBD1 (5 bases). Trimming took 0 bases from V and 1 from J, leaving 10 bases between them. Germline assignment: CDR1 SGHRS and CDR2 YFSETQ. The CDR3 extends over 15 amino acids. DNA for the CDR3: TGCGCCAGCAGCTTGGCCCCAGGACAGAACACTGAAGCTTTCTTT. Its protein is CASSLAPGQNTEAFF. Variable domain in full (rest from reference TRBV5-1 and TRBJ1-1): KAGVTQTPRYLIKTRGQQVTLSCSPISGHRSVSWYQQTPGQGLQFLFEYFSETQRNKGNFPGRFSGRQFSNSRSEMNVSTLELGDSALYLCASSLAPGQNTEAFFGQGTRLTVV.

The chain combines TRBV6-1 with TRBJ1-2; D is ambiguous. CDR1 is MNHNS, CDR2 SASEGT, per germline. V lost 5 bases and J lost 5, with 9 bases in between. CDR3 size: 12 residues. CDR3 amino acids: CASSPGGYGYTF. CDR3 in DNA: TGTGCCAGCAGTCCTGGTGGGTATGGCTACACCTTC.

V usage is TRBV9 and J usage is TRBJ2-1; a weak D match, TRBD2 (5 bases). V shed 4 bases and J shed 7 bases, with 18 bases lying between them. The CDR3 sequence is 15 residues long. CDR1 and CDR2 (germline): SGDLS, YYNGEE. CDR3: CASSTSQSGLNEQFF. The CDR3 DNA sequence: TGTGCCAGCAGCACATCACAGTCTGGACTGAATGAGCAGTTCTTC.